This T cell receptor (beta chain) was sequenced for a study of blood T cells in healthy people across ages. Points from the study as a whole: Roughly linear age-related decline in beta diversity appeared, significant by age 40.

A second roughly 6 to 11 cycle PCR used barcoded and J-beta primers. One entry per CDR3 protein results from TCRdb running MiXCR on the 5' RACE reads. This repertoire shows some 1.5 million distinct CDR3 sequences, over 25% found once; its top ten account for around 7.7%. A remark on this clonotype: Its target is unknown.

Each of the donors had ten milliliters of peripheral blood drawn into EDTA-treated Vacutainer tubes. Trimming removed 1 base at V and 1 base at J, with 13 bases between. The CDR3 runs 15 residues. Germline loops: CDR1 DFQATT, CDR2 SNEGSKA (reference sequence). The sequence was obtained from a woman aged 25-40 years in good health. The genes are TRBV20-1 and TRBJ1-2, with D perhaps TRBD1 (6 bases). Sequencing was carried out using blood. CDR3 sequence (DNA): TGCAGTGCTAGAGGGACAGCTTTTTTTAACTATGGCTACACCTTC. Amino acids: CSARGTAFFNYGYTF.